Listed below are T cell receptor beta chains from one sample, sequenced in a study of beta chain features in type 1 diabetes. Assay used: immunoSEQ multiplex PCR; TCRdb lists only in-frame clones, some missing. Of about 620,000 clones listed, roughly a sixth are singletons. The sample consisted of naive CD4+ T cells from blood. The source of these receptors is a man between 18 and 29 years old in good health. Each CDR3 is given with its conserved first and last residue. The D gene is left open where the match is weak. The size field is filled for only some rows; it gives once, few, many or a size class.

v_gene	j_gene	abundance	d_gene	CDR3nt	CDR3aa
TRBV4-1	TRBJ2-1	few	.	TGCGCCAGCAGCCAAGGACTTCCTTTAGCGAGTTCCTACAATGAGCAGTTCTTC	CASSQGLPLASSYNEQFF
TRBV15	TRBJ2-3	.	TRBD1	TGTGCCACCAGCAACAAGGACAGGGGGGAAAACACAGATACGCAGTATTTT	CATSNKDRGENTDTQYF
TRBV2	TRBJ1-5	few	.	TGTGCCAGCAGTGGGGGGAGCAATCAGCCCCAGCATTTT	CASSGGSNQPQHF
TRBV4-3	TRBJ2-1	few	.	TGCGCCAGCAGCCAAGACACCAGCAGGCGTGAGCAGTTCTTC	CASSQDTSRREQFF
TRBV15	TRBJ1-1	few	.	TGTGCCACCAGCAGAGGGGGGGTGACGAACACTGAAGCTTTCTTT	CATSRGGVTNTEAFF
TRBV5-6	TRBJ2-7	.	TRBD2	TGTGCCAGCAGTCATACGGGACTAGCGGTCTACGAGCAGTACTTC	CASSHTGLAVYEQYF
TRBV7-9	TRBJ2-1	.	TRBD1	TGTGCCAGCAGCTCGACGGACAGGGGATGGATCAATGAGCAGTTCTTC	CASSSTDRGWINEQFF
TRBV7-2	TRBJ2-2	.	.	TGTGCCAGCACCCGAGGGGTCGGGGAGCTGTTTTTT	CASTRGVGELFF
TRBV5-1	TRBJ1-5	.	.	TGCGCCAGCAGCCTTATTTTCAATCAGCCCCAGCATTTT	CASSLIFNQPQHF
TRBV28	TRBJ2-5	few	.	TGTGCCAGCAGTTTGGGGGGAAGACAAAAGACCCAGTACTTC	CASSLGGRQKTQYF
TRBV4-3	TRBJ2-3	.	TRBD2	TGCGCCAGCAGCACGTCTCTAGCGGGGATAGATACGCAGTATTTT	CASSTSLAGIDTQYF
TRBV5-4	TRBJ2-3	.	.	TGTGCCAGCAGCTTGGGACGGGGCCGGAGATCAGATACGCAGTATTTT	CASSLGRGRRSDTQYF
TRBV6-5	TRBJ1-3	few	.	TGTGCCAGCGGGTTTTTTGGCTCTGGAAACACCATATATTTT	CASGFFGSGNTIYF
TRBV5-1	TRBJ2-1	.	.	TGCGCCAGCAGCTCCCTAGACAGGTCCAGCTCCTACAATGAGCAGTTCTTC	CASSSLDRSSSYNEQFF
TRBV9	TRBJ1-2	few	.	TGTGCCAGCAGCGTAGATCCTGCCCAGGGAGTTGGTGGCTACACCTTC	CASSVDPAQGVGGYTF
TRBV19	TRBJ1-5	.	.	TGTGCCAGTAGTATAGGAGGAAATCAGCCCCAGCATTTT	CASSIGGNQPQHF
TRBV29-1	TRBJ2-5	.	TRBD1	TGCAGCGTCTCCAGGGGGATAGGGGAGACCCAGTACTTC	CSVSRGIGETQYF
TRBV5-6	TRBJ1-5	.	.	TGTGCCAGCAGCTTGACCCTAGGGTACGGTCAGCCCCAGCATTTT	CASSLTLGYGQPQHF
TRBV10-3	TRBJ2-7	.	TRBD1	TGTGCCATCAGTGCACCGGGACAGGGGTTTGGCGAGCAGTACTTC	CAISAPGQGFGEQYF
TRBV5-4	TRBJ2-1	few	TRBD1	TGTGCCAGCAGCTTGGCTGGACAGGCGTCCTACAGGCAGTTCTTC	CASSLAGQASYRQFF
TRBV7-9	TRBJ1-1	.	TRBD1	TGTGCCAGCAGCTCCAGACAGGGCACGTCTGAAGCTTTCTTT	CASSSRQGTSEAFF
TRBV29-1	TRBJ1-2	.	.	TGCAGCGTTGAAGATCGGCGGGTACAGGATGGCTACACCTTC	CSVEDRRVQDGYTF
TRBV28	TRBJ1-5	few	TRBD1	TGTGCCAGCAGTTTAACGACAGGGAAGGGCAATCAGCCCCAGCATTTT	CASSLTTGKGNQPQHF
TRBV9	TRBJ2-2	few	TRBD2	TGTGCCAGCAGCCCTCGACTAGCGGGGGGAAACACCGGGGAGCTGTTTTTT	CASSPRLAGGNTGELFF
TRBV5-4	TRBJ2-1	.	TRBD2	TGTGCCAGCAGGGCTGGACTAGTGGGTGAGCAGTTCTTC	CASRAGLVGEQFF
TRBV7-2	TRBJ1-4	.	.	TGTGCCAGCAGCTTAGCGGTCGGTAATGAAAAACTGTTTTTT	CASSLAVGNEKLFF
TRBV19	TRBJ1-2	.	.	TGTGCCAGTAGTATCGCGCAGGGCTATGGCTACACCTTC	CASSIAQGYGYTF
TRBV27	TRBJ2-1	.	.	TGTGCCAGCAGCTTAATGGGGGGGCGATACAATGAGCAGTTCTTC	CASSLMGGRYNEQFF
TRBV5-1	TRBJ1-1	few	.	TGCGCCAGCAGCTTTTCAGGGGCTTGGACTGAAGCTTTCTTT	CASSFSGAWTEAFF
TRBV7-9	TRBJ1-2	few	.	TGTGCCAGCAGCTTAAAACAGGTATCGCGCTCGGGAGGCTACACCTTC	CASSLKQVSRSGGYTF
TRBV6-5	TRBJ2-1	few	.	TGTGCCAGCAGAAACTACAATGAGCAGTTCTTC	CASRNYNEQFF
TRBV5-4	TRBJ1-3	.	TRBD1	TGTGCCAGCAGCTCAAAAACAGGGGGAGACTCTGGAAACACCATATATTTT	CASSSKTGGDSGNTIYF
TRBV6-6	TRBJ2-3	.	TRBD2	TGTGCCAGCAGTTACTCTACGGGGACTAGAACAGATACGCAGTATTTT	CASSYSTGTRTDTQYF
TRBV7-6	TRBJ2-5	few	.	TGTGCCAGCAGCCGACCAGTGGAGACCCAGTACTTC	CASSRPVETQYF
TRBV7-7	TRBJ1-1	few	.	TGTGCCAGCAGCTTCAGGGGAACCATGAACACTGAAGCTTTCTTT	CASSFRGTMNTEAFF
TRBV7-9	TRBJ1-4	few	.	TGTGCCAGCAGCTCGAACCGACCAACTAATGAAAAACTGTTTTTT	CASSSNRPTNEKLFF
TRBV5-4	TRBJ2-3	few	TRBD1	TGTGCCAGCAGCGACAGGGGGCGAAGCACAGATACGCAGTATTTT	CASSDRGRSTDTQYF
TRBV5-6	TRBJ2-4	few	.	TGTGCCAGCATCACTCGCCAACAGAATCCAAAAAACATTCAGTACTTC	CASITRQQNPKNIQYF
TRBV6-4	TRBJ2-6	.	.	TGTGCCAGCAGTGAGGACTACCGGGCCAACGTCCTGACTTTC	CASSEDYRANVLTF
TRBV10-3	TRBJ2-5	.	.	TGTGCCATCAGGGGGGTAGAGGGGCAAGAGACCCAGTACTTC	CAIRGVEGQETQYF
TRBV7-2	TRBJ1-1	.	TRBD1	TGTGCCAGCAGCCCCAGACAGGGGGCGAACACTGAAGCTTTCTTT	CASSPRQGANTEAFF
TRBV5-1	TRBJ1-4	.	.	TGCGCCAGCAGCCCGGACGGGACTAATGAAAAACTGTTTTTT	CASSPDGTNEKLFF
TRBV29-1	TRBJ2-2	.	TRBD2	TGCAGCGTTGGGGGGACTAGGGCGAACACCGGGGAGCTGTTTTTT	CSVGGTRANTGELFF
TRBV7-2	TRBJ1-2	.	TRBD1	TGTGCCAGCAGCCCCGGGACAGGGCGAGGCTACACCTTC	CASSPGTGRGYTF
TRBV25-1	TRBJ2-3	few	.	TGTGCCAGCAGTCGGGTGCGGTCCACGGGCACAGATACGCAGTATTTT	CASSRVRSTGTDTQYF
TRBV29-1	TRBJ2-7	.	.	TGCAGCGAGACACAGGAGGCGCCTTACGAGCAGTACTTC	CSETQEAPYEQYF
TRBV7-6	TRBJ2-1	few	TRBD2	TGTGCCAGCAGCTTCCCGCTAGCGGGAAGTGCCTTGTTAAATGAGCAGTTCTTC	CASSFPLAGSALLNEQFF
TRBV7-9	TRBJ1-5	many	.	TGTGCCAGCAGCCCGGGACTGATCAATCAGCCCCAGCATTTT	CASSPGLINQPQHF
TRBV18	TRBJ2-7	.	TRBD1	TGTGCCAGCTCACCGCGACAGGGGCCCTCCTACGAGCAGTACTTC	CASSPRQGPSYEQYF
TRBV6-6	TRBJ2-5	.	.	TGTGCCAGCAGTTACTCGAACGGAGGCGGGGAGACCCAGTACTTC	CASSYSNGGGETQYF
TRBV9	TRBJ2-7	.	.	TGTGCCAGCAGCGTAGGATATAGCTACGAGCAGTACTTC	CASSVGYSYEQYF
TRBV30	TRBJ1-5	.	.	TGTGCCTGGGCCTACAGGTACAGCAATCAGCCCCAGCATTTT	CAWAYRYSNQPQHF
TRBV9	TRBJ2-2	.	.	TGTGCCAGCAGCCGACAGGTTTTGAACACCGGGGAGCTGTTTTTT	CASSRQVLNTGELFF
TRBV30	TRBJ1-1	few	.	TGTGCCTGGACGGGGATTATGAACACTGAAGCTTTCTTT	CAWTGIMNTEAFF
TRBV7-9	TRBJ1-3	few	.	TGTGCCAGCAGCTTAGATGGGGGGCTATCTGGAAACACCATATATTTT	CASSLDGGLSGNTIYF
TRBV18	TRBJ2-3	few	TRBD2	TGTGCCAGCTCGTCTAGCGGGGGGCCCACAGATACGCAGTATTTT	CASSSSGGPTDTQYF
TRBV20-1	TRBJ1-1	few	.	TGCAGTGCTACTGGGAACACTGAAGCTTTCTTT	CSATGNTEAFF
TRBV11-2	TRBJ2-3	.	.	TGTGCCAGCAGCTGGGGTCAGACAGATACGCAGTATTTT	CASSWGQTDTQYF
TRBV4-2	TRBJ2-6	few	.	TGTGCCAGCAGCCAAGAAATAACGGGTTCCTCTGGGGCCAACGTCCTGACTTTC	CASSQEITGSSGANVLTF